These 5 T cell receptor beta chains were all obtained from the same sample, sequenced in a study of T cell responses to AZD1222 COVID-19 vaccine. The table came from immunoSEQ multiplex PCR; TCRdb's copy has only in-frame clones and leaves some out. Of approximately 150,000 clones in the sample, about 89% were seen once. The source was peripheral blood, collected on day 0 of AZD1222 vaccination. Receptor source: an adult in good health.

The V call is TRBV27, the J call TRBJ2-2; D is possibly TRBD1 (5 bases). Germline CDR1 and CDR2: MNHEY and SMNVEV (reference sequence). V was cut by 1 base and J by 7 bases, with 19 bases left in between. The CDR3 consists of 17 residues. The CDR3 sequence: CASSLLQGKVSLGELFF. The CDR3 DNA sequence: TGTGCCAGCAGTTTATTGCAGGGAAAGGTCAGCCTCGGGGAGCTGTTTTTT.

This clone was picked up one time. The chain joins TRBV11-2 to TRBJ1-6; D gene unclear. This CDR3 spans 15 amino acids. The V end lost 5 bases, the J end lost 11 bases, and 19 bases lay between the germline ends. Germline CDR1 reads SGHAT; CDR2 reads FQNNGV. The CDR3 coding sequence is TGTGCCAGCAGCGTAAATAATGACATAGGTACACCCCTCCACTTT. Protein: CASSVNNDIGTPLHF.

Only one count was recorded for this clone. The CDR3 loop is CASSVRTGSYNEQFF. Written as DNA, the CDR3 is TGTGCCAGTAGTGTAAGGACAGGGAGCTACAATGAGCAGTTCTTC. V and J are TRBV19 and TRBJ2-1, with 8 bases lining up with TRBD1. V lost 5 bases, J lost 3 bases, and 6 bases stayed unmatched. The CDR3 runs to 15 residues. Germline loops: CDR1 LNHDA, CDR2 SQIVND (reference sequence).

The chain carries TRBV5-6 and TRBJ2-6; no definite D call. This CDR3 comprises 13 residues. Trimming shortened V by 5 bases and J by 2 bases, and 5 bases separated the two germline ends. Germline lookup yields CDR1 SGHDT and CDR2 YYEEEE. CDR3 DNA: TGTGCCAGCAGGGCGGCTGGGGCCAACGTCCTGACTTTC. Its protein is CASRAAGANVLTF. Combining the CDR3 with reference TRBV5-6 and TRBJ2-6 gives the whole variable domain DAGVTQSPTHLIKTRGQQVTLRCSPKSGHDTVSWYQQALGQGPQFIFQYYEEEERQRGNFPDRFSGHQFPNYSSELNVNALLLGDSALYLCASRAAGANVLTFGAGSRLTVL.

This chain uses TRBV5-8 with TRBJ1-4, with 12 nucleotides matching TRBD1. Germline CDR1 reads SGHTS; CDR2 reads YDEGEE. The V segment lost 4 bases and the J segment 6 bases; nucleotides outside the gene matches: 10. CDR3 length: 17 amino acids. CDR3 coding DNA: TGTGCCAGCAGCCAGGGGGCAGGGACAGGGGGCTATGAAAAACTGTTTTTT. It specifies CASSQGAGTGGYEKLFF.